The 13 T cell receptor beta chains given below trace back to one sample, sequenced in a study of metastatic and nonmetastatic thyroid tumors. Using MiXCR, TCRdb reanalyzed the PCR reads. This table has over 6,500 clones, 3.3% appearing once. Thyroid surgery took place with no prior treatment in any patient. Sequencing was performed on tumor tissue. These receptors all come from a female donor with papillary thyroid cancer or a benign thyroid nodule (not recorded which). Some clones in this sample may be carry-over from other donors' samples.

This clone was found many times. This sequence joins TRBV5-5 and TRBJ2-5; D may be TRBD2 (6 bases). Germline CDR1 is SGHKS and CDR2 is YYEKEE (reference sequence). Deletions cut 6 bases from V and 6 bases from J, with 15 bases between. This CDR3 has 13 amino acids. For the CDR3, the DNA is TGTGCCAGCAACCTGGAGGGGAGGAAGACCCAGTACTTC. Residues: CASNLEGRKTQYF.

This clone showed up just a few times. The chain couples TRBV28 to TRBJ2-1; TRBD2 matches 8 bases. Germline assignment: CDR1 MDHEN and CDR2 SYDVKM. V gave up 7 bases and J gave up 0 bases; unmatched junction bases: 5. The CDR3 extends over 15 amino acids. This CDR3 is CASTRGGSSYNEQFF. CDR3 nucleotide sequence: TGTGCCAGCACTCGGGGGGGGAGCTCCTACAATGAGCAGTTCTTC. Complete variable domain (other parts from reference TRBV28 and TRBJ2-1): DVKVTQSSRYLVKRTGEKVFLECVQDMDHENMFWYRQDPGLGLRLIYFSYDVKMKEKGDIPEGYSVSREKKERFSLILESASTNQTSMYLCASTRGGSSYNEQFFGPGTRLTVL.

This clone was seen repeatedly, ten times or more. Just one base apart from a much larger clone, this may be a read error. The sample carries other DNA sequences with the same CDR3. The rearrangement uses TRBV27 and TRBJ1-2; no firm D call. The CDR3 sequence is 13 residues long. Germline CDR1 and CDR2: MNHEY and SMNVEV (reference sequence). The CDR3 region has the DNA TGTGCCAGCAGTTTACGCGAAGACTATGGCAACACCTTC. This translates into CASSLREDYGNTF.

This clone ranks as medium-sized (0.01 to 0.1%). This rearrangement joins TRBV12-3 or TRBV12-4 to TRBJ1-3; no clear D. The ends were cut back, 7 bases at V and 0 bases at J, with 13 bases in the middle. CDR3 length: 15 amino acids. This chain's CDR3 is CASTTLRDSGNTIYF. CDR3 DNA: TGTGCCAGCACCACCCTGCGAGACTCTGGAAACACCATATATTTT.

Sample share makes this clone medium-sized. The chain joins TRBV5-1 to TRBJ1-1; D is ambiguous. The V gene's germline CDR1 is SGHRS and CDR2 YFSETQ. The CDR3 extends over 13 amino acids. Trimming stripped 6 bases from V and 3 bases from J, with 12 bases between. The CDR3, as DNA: TGCGCCAGCAAATTATCCCAGGACACTGAAGCTTTCTTT. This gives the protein CASKLSQDTEAFF.

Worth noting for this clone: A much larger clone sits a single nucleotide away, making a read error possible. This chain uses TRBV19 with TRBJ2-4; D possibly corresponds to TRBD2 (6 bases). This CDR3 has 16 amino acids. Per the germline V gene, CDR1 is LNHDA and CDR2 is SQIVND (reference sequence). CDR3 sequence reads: CASRPGSGAAINIQYF. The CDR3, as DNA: TGTGCCAGTCGTCCAGGTAGCGGAGCAGCCATAAACATTCAGTACTTC. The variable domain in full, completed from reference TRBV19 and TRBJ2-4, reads DGGITQSPKYLFRKEGQNVTLSCEQNLNHDAMYWYRQDPGQGLRLIYYSQIVNDFQKGDIAEGYSVSREKKESFPLTVTSAQKNPTAFYLCASRPGSGAAINIQYFGAGTRLSVL.

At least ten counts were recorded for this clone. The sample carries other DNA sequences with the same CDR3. CDR3 sequence: CASTKDRRSEQYF. The CDR3 DNA reads TGTGCCAGCACCAAAGACAGGCGTAGCGAGCAGTACTTC. The gene calls are TRBV6-1 and TRBJ2-7; the D gene is possibly TRBD1 (6 bases). The CDR3 extends over 13 amino acids. Germline V gene sequence: CDR1 MNHNS, CDR2 SASEGT. V lost 7 bases and J 6 bases, leaving 16 bases between the germline ends.

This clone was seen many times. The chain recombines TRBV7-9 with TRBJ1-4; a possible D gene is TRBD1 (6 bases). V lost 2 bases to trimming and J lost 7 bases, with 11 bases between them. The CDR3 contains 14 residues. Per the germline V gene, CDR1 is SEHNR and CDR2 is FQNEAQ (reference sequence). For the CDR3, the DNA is TGTGCCAGCAGCTTACCAGGACAGATTGAAAAACTGTTTTTT. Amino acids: CASSLPGQIEKLFF.

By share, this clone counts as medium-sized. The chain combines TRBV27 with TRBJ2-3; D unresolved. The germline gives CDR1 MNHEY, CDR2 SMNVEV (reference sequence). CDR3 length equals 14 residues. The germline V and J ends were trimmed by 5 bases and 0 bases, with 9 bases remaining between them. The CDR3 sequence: CASSPLGSTDTQYF. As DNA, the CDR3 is TGTGCCAGCAGTCCTCTTGGGAGCACAGATACGCAGTATTTT.

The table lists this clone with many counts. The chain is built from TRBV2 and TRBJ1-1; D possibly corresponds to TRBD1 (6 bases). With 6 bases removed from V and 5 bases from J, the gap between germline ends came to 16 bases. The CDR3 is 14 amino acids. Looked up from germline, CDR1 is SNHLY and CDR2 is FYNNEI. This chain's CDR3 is CASRASRGWTEAFF. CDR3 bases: TGTGCCAGCAGAGCCAGCAGGGGATGGACTGAAGCTTTCTTT.

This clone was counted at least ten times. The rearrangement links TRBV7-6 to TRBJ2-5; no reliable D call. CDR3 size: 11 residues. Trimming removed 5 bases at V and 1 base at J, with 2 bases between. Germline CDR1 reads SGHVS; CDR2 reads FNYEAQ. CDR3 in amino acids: CASSGQETQYF. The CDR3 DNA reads TGTGCCAGCAGCGGCCAAGAGACCCAGTACTTC.

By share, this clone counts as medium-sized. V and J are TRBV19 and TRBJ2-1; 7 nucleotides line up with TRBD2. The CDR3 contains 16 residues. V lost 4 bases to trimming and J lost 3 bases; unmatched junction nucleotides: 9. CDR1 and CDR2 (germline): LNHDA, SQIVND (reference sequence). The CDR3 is CASSTISGAGYNEQFF. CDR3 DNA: TGTGCCAGTAGTACTATAAGCGGGGCTGGCTACAATGAGCAGTTCTTC.

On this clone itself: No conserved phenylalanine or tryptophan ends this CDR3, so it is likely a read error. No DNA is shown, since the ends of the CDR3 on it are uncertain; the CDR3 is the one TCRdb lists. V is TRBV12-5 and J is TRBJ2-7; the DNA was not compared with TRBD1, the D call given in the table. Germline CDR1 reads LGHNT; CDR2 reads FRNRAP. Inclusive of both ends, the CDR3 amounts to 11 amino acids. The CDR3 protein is CASGPLYERYS.